This T cell receptor (beta chain) was recorded in a study of beta chain features in type 1 diabetes. Study in general: Sorted cells examined across all samples numbered around 110,000,000.

This clone was seen more than once but under ten times. Using CD45RO/CCR7/CD25/CD127/CD95/CD27, CD4+ naive, central memory, regulatory and stem cell-like memory cells were sorted. As every portion of the isolated RNA was reverse transcribed, the sequencing read expressed TCRB transcripts. The method was immunoSEQ multiplex PCR; TCRdb's version includes in-frame clones alone and lacks a portion of them. The data hold around 280,000 clones, with 7% to 9% observed a single time. The germline gives CDR1 MDHEN, CDR2 SYDVKM. The CDR3 is made up of 16 amino acids. V lost 6 bases, J lost 2 bases, and 19 bases lay in between.

Sequences were obtained from central memory CD4+ T cells from blood. The V gene is TRBV28, the J gene TRBJ1-2; unclear D gene. This clonotype originated in a woman under 30 in good health. The CDR3 protein is CASSLPQHSINYGYTF. The CDR3 region has the DNA TGTGCCAGCAGCCTCCCCCAGCATTCAATAAACTATGGCTACACCTTC.